This is a list of T cell receptor beta chains from one sample in a study of blood T cells in healthy people across ages. TCRdb re-called the 5' RACE reads with MiXCR, one entry per CDR3 protein. The sample carries hundreds of thousands of distinct CDR3 sequences, more than 40% recorded once. The sample comprised blood. The receptors here all came from a man aged 60-69 years in good health. The CDR3 runs from the conserved cysteine through the conserved F or W. A D gene is named only where the DNA matches it firmly. Size is omitted from some rows. Given values are once, few, many or a class for expanded clones.

clone size	D gene	V gene	J gene	CDR3 protein	CDR3 DNA
few	TRBD2	TRBV3-1	TRBJ2-1	CASRPTSGVNNEQFF	TGTGCCAGCAGGCCGACTAGCGGGGTAAACAATGAGCAGTTCTTC
few	-	TRBV7-2	TRBJ2-1	CASSQGPQEQFF	TGTGCCAGCAGCCAGGGCCCCCAAGAGCAGTTCTTC
-	-	TRBV9	TRBJ2-4	CASSVGSSGVAYGQYF	TGTGCCAGCAGCGTAGGGTCCTCCGGGGTCGCCTACGGGCAGTACTTC
few	TRBD2	TRBV20-1	TRBJ2-3	CKIGGGTDTQYF	TGCAAGATCGGGGGGGGCACAGATACGCAGTATTTT
few	-	TRBV7-9	TRBJ2-5	CASSLVASQETQYF	TGTGCCAGCAGCTTAGTAGCGAGCCAAGAGACCCAGTACTTC
-	-	TRBV30	TRBJ1-1	CAWSRGIGVTEAFF	TGTGCCTGGAGTCGGGGGATCGGGGTCACTGAAGCTTTCTTT
-	-	TRBV5-1	TRBJ2-4	CASSLALASSYKQYF	TGCGCCAGCAGCTTGGCACTAGCCAGCTCCTACAAGCAGTACTTC
few	-	TRBV12-3/TRBV12-4	TRBJ2-7	CASSLNGNYEQYF	TGTGCCAGCAGTTTAAACGGGAACTACGAGCAGTACTTC
-	-	TRBV4-3	TRBJ2-1	CASSQDFGLTGRNEQFF	TGCGCCAGCAGCCAAGACTTCGGACTAACGGGTCGCAATGAGCAGTTCTTC
-	-	TRBV7-6	TRBJ2-6	CASSLEPRAGANVLTF	TGTGCCAGCAGCTTAGAGCCCCGAGCTGGGGCCAACGTCCTGACTTTC
few	-	TRBV21-1	TRBJ2-7	CASSFHYRITGQGLYEQYF	TGTGCCAGCAGCTTTCATTATCGTATAACGGGACAGGGCCTTTACGAGCAGTACTTC
-	TRBD1	TRBV10-3	TRBJ2-3	CAISRGQGVSSTDTQYF	TGTGCCATCAGCAGGGGACAGGGAGTTTCTAGCACAGATACGCAGTATTTT
-	TRBD1	TRBV2	TRBJ1-4	CASSQTGVKEKLFF	TGTGCCAGCAGTCAGACAGGGGTAAAGGAAAAACTGTTTTTT
-	TRBD1	TRBV5-6	TRBJ2-7	CASSLDYRPGQGLHEQYF	TGTGCCAGCAGCTTGGATTATCGTCCGGGACAGGGGCTCCACGAGCAGTACTTC
-	-	TRBV7-8	TRBJ1-4	CASSLAPVGYWAETNEKLFF	TGTGCCAGCAGCTTAGCGCCGGTTGGGTATTGGGCGGAGACTAATGAAAAACTGTTTTTT
once	TRBD1	TRBV5-5	TRBJ1-2	CASSSPGQTYGYTF	TGTGCCAGCAGCTCTCCGGGACAGACCTATGGCTACACCTTC